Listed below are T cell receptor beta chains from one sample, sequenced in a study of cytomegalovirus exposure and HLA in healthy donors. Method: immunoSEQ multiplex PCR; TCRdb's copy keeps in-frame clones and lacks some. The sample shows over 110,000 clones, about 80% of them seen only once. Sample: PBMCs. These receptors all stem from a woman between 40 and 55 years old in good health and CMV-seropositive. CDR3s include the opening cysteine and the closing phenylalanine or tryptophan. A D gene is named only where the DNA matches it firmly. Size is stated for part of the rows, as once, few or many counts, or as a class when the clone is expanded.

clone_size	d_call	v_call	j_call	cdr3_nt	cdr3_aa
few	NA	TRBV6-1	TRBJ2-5	TGTGCCAGCAGTGTTGCAGGACAGGAGACCCAGTACTTC	CASSVAGQETQYF
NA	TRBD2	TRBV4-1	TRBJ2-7	TGCGCCAGCAGCCTCGGGGGGACTAGCGGGAGTTGGCGATACGAGCAGTACTTC	CASSLGGTSGSWRYEQYF
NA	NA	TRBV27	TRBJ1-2	TGTGCCAGCAGTCGAACTATCTATGGCTACACCTTC	CASSRTIYGYTF
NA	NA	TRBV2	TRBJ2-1	TGTGCCAGCAGTGAAGCTAGCGTCTACAATGAGCAGTTCTTC	CASSEASVYNEQFF
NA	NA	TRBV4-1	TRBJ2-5	TGCGCCAGCAGCCAAGGCGAGTCCCAGGAGGAGCAGTACTTC	CASSQGESQEEQYF
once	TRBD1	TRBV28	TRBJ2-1	TGTGCCAGCAGCGCAGGGGGAAGCAATGAGCAGTTCTTC	CASSAGGSNEQFF
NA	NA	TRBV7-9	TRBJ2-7	TGTGCCAGCAGCCTACAGGGCTACGAGCAGTACTTC	CASSLQGYEQYF
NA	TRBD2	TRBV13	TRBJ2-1	TGTGCCAGCAGAATAGCGGGCGACTTCAATGAGCAGTTCTTC	CASRIAGDFNEQFF
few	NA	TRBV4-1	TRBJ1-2	TGCGCCAGCAGCCCCCGAGGGGGGGCGATGGGCTACACCTTC	CASSPRGGAMGYTF
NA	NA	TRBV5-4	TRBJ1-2	TGTGCCAGCAGCGCCGTATTGACAGCAGGCTACACCTTC	CASSAVLTAGYTF
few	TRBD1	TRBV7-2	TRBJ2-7	TGTGCCAGCAGCTTCAAGGTCCCGGGACAGGGGGCCTACGAGCAGTACTTC	CASSFKVPGQGAYEQYF
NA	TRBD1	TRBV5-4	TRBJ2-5	TGTGCCAGCAGCTTCGCAGGGGGCCAAGAGACCCAGTACTTC	CASSFAGGQETQYF
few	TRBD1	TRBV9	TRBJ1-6	TGTGCCAGCAGCCCACAGGGGGATGGCTCCTATAATTCACCCCTCCACTTT	CASSPQGDGSYNSPLHF
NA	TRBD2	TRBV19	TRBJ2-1	TGTGCCAGTAGCCATAAGCGGGAGAAGCAGTTCTTC	CASSHKREKQFF
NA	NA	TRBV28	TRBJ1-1	TGTGCCAGCAGTTCGAACTTTAAAGACACCCAGAACACTGAAGCTTTCTTT	CASSSNFKDTQNTEAFF
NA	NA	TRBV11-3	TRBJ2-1	TGTGCCAGCACCTTAAGACAGCTTCACAATGAGCAGTTCTTC	CASTLRQLHNEQFF
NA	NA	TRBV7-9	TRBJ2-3	TGTGCCAGCAGCTCGCTACGGGTGCACCCAGGGACAGATACGCAGTATTTT	CASSSLRVHPGTDTQYF